These 11 T cell receptor beta chains originate from one sample sequenced in a study of cytomegalovirus exposure and HLA in healthy donors. Data came from immunoSEQ multiplex PCR; TCRdb stores just in-frame clones and leaves some out. This sample carries some 80,000 clones, about 96% of them seen once, and the ten largest clones take approximately 1.4%. The material sequenced was PBMCs. These receptors all come from a woman aged 18-29 years in good health and CMV-seronegative.

The chain recombines TRBV7-9 with TRBJ1-2; D is ambiguous. With 2 bases removed from V and 6 bases from J, the gap between germline ends came to 16 bases. This CDR3 has 15 amino acids. Germline V gene data show CDR1 as SEHNR and CDR2 as FQNEAQ (reference sequence). The CDR3 loop reads CASSLMGTGRDGYTF. DNA for the CDR3: TGTGCCAGCAGCTTAATGGGTACTGGGCGTGATGGCTACACCTTC.

The rearrangement links TRBV9 to TRBJ2-1, with 13 bases matching TRBD2. Germline lookup yields CDR1 SGDLS and CDR2 YYNGEE. The CDR3 runs 16 residues. Trimming removed 0 bases from V and 10 bases from J; junction bases left unmatched: 7. As DNA, the CDR3 is TGTGCCAGCAGCGTAGGGACTAGCGGGAGCCTCTGGGAGCAGTTCTTC. Translating it yields CASSVGTSGSLWEQFF.

This clone came up once. The chain carries TRBV4-1 and TRBJ1-5; D is unresolved. The CDR3 is 15 amino acids. CDR1 and CDR2 from the germline V gene are MGHRA and YSYEKL. Between the trimmed V and J ends, which lost 0 bases and 7 bases, there was a span of 13 bases. CDR3 loop: CASSQDSVGSQPQHF. In DNA, the CDR3 is TGCGCCAGCAGCCAAGATAGCGTCGGGAGCCAGCCCCAGCATTTT.

This chain joins TRBV4-1 and TRBJ2-7; 7 nucleotides match TRBD1. The germline CDR1 and CDR2 sequences are MGHRA and YSYEKL. CDR3 size: 18 residues. Trimming at V came to 0 bases and at J to 5 bases, leaving 16 bases not matched to a gene. CDR3 loop: CASSQEGGRWTGPHEQYF. The CDR3 DNA reads as TGCGCCAGCAGCCAAGAAGGCGGTCGTTGGACAGGCCCACACGAGCAGTACTTC.

This clone was found once. This chain links TRBV30 with TRBJ2-1, with 10 positions matching TRBD2. Germline V CDR1 and CDR2: GTSNPN, SVGIG (reference sequence). After removal of 3 bases from V and 7 bases from J, the junction contained 18 bases not matched to a gene. The CDR3 is made up of 18 amino acids. CDR3 sequence: CAWSRMLLAGEGRNEQFF. CDR3 DNA sequence: TGTGCCTGGAGCCGAATGCTCCTAGCGGGAGAGGGACGGAATGAGCAGTTCTTC.

V is TRBV5-1 and J is TRBJ2-3, with D hard to call. The CDR3 is made up of 13 amino acids. The germline V and J ends were trimmed by 5 bases and 1 base, with 8 bases remaining between them. Germline V CDR1 and CDR2: SGHRS, YFSETQ. The CDR3 DNA reads TGCGCCAGCAGTTCGAGTGGCACAGATACGCAGTATTTT. Its translation is CASSSSGTDTQYF.

CDR3 sequence (DNA): TGTGCCAGCAGTTTGGGGCAGAGTAACTATGGCTACACCTTC. Encoded protein: CASSLGQSNYGYTF. The chain has TRBV27 and TRBJ1-2; TRBD1 might be the D (5 bases). Deletions cut 3 bases from V and 1 base from J, with 9 bases between. Germline V lookup: CDR1 MNHEY, CDR2 SMNVEV (reference sequence). The CDR3 extends over 14 amino acids.

The V gene is TRBV25-1, the J gene TRBJ2-7, with a possible D match to TRBD1 (5 bases). Trimming removed 4 bases from V and 6 bases from J, with 13 bases in between. Germline CDR1 and CDR2: MGHDK and SYGVNS. The CDR3 has 13 residues. CDR3 sequence reads: CASSGLDRSEQYF. The CDR3 bases are TGTGCCAGCAGTGGCCTTGACAGATCCGAGCAGTACTTC.

The chain recombines TRBV5-4 with TRBJ2-7; 7 bases fit TRBD1. Germline assignment: CDR1 SGHNT and CDR2 YYREEE (reference sequence). With 4 bases clipped from V and 4 bases from J, the junction kept 8 bases outside the gene matches. The CDR3 runs to 14 residues. This CDR3 is CASSAGQAAYEQYF. Here the CDR3 DNA reads TGTGCCAGCAGCGCCGGACAGGCGGCGTACGAGCAGTACTTC.

V is TRBV5-1 and J is TRBJ2-3; D perhaps matches TRBD2 (7 bases). This CDR3 is built from 19 residues. Trimming shortened V by 0 bases and J by 0 bases, and 20 bases separated the two germline ends. The V gene's germline CDR1 is SGHRS and CDR2 YFSETQ. The CDR3 DNA sequence: TGCGCCAGCAGCTTGGCGGGGGGCGCGGAGGGACCTAGCACAGATACGCAGTATTTT. Amino acid sequence: CASSLAGGAEGPSTDTQYF.

About this clone itself: One junction end disagrees with the germline gene, perhaps due to a read error. The chain uses TRBV7-2 and TRBJ1-1, with a weak D call TRBD1 (5 bases). The CDR3 has 11 amino acids. Germline loops: CDR1 SGHTA, CDR2 FQGNSA. CDR3 loop: CASSRSGLPDF. DNA for the CDR3: TGTGCCAGCAGCCGATCGGGACTCCCGGACTTT.